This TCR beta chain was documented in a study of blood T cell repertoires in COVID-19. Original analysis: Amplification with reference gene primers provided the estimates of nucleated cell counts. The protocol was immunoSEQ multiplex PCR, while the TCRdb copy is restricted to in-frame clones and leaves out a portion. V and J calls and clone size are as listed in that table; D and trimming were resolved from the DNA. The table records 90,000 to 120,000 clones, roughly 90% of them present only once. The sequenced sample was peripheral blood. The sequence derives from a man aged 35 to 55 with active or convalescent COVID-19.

CDR3 region: CASSMIERVTQFF. CDR3 DNA sequence: TGTGCCAGTAGTATGATCGAGCGGGTCACGCAGTTCTTC. V and J are TRBV19 and TRBJ2-1; TRBD2 is a possible D gene (6 bases). Germline CDR1 and CDR2: LNHDA and SQIVND (reference sequence). The V gene lost 3 bases and the J gene lost 12 bases, with 15 bases spanning the gap. This CDR3 is built from 13 residues.